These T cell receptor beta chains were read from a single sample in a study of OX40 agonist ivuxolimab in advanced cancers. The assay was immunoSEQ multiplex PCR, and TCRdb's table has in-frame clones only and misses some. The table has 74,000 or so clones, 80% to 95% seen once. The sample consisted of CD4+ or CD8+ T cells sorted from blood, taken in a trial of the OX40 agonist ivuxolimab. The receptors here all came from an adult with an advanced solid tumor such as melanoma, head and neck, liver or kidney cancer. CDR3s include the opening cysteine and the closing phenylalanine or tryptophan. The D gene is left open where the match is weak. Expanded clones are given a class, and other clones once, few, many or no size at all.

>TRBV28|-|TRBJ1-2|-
TGTGCCAGCAGTAACCCTAGGACAAATCGTAACTATGGCTACACCTTC
CASSNPRTNRNYGYTF
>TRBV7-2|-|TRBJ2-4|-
TGTGCCAGCAGTGGGGGGGGCTCAGCCAAAAACATTCAGTACTTC
CASSGGGSAKNIQYF
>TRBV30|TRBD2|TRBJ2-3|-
TGTGCCTGGAGAGGTCACAAAGCGGGGGGGGATACGCAGTATTTT
CAWRGHKAGGDTQYF
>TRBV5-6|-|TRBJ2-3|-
TGTGCCAGCAGCCCAGGGACGGCTGCACGAGATACGCAGTATTTT
CASSPGTAARDTQYF
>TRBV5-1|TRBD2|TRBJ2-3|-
TGCGCCAGCAGCTTGGCCCAGCGGGGTTACTCAGATACGCAGTATTTT
CASSLAQRGYSDTQYF
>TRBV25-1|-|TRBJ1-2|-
TGTGCCAGCAGTGAATATGGAGCAGCCATCTATGGCTACACCTTC
CASSEYGAAIYGYTF
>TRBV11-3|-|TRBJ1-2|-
TGTGCCAGCAGCCCCGGGACTACCTATGGCTACACCTTC
CASSPGTTYGYTF
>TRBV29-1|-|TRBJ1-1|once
TGCAGCGCCGACAGCGTTACAATGAACACTGAAGCTTTCTTT
CSADSVTMNTEAFF
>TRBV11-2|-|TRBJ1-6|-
TGTGCCAGCAGCCCGCGGGGGGTGCTGAAATCACCCCTCCACTTT
CASSPRGVLKSPLHF
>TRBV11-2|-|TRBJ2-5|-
TGTGCCAGCAGCTTAGATCTTGAGACCCAGTACTTC
CASSLDLETQYF
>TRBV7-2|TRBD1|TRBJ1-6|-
TGTGCCAGCAGCCGGGACAGCTATAATTCACCCCTCCACTTT
CASSRDSYNSPLHF
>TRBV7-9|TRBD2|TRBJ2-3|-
TGTGCCAGCAGCCCCCCCGGATTTCGGGGGGGGGATACGCAGTATTTT
CASSPPGFRGGDTQYF
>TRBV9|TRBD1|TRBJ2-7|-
TGTGCCAGCAGCCCAGGGACAGGATACGAGCAGTACTTC
CASSPGTGYEQYF
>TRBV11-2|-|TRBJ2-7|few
TGTGCCAGCAGCCCGCAGACAGGAGCCTACGAGCAGTACTTC
CASSPQTGAYEQYF
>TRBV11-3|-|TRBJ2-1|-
TGTGCCAGCAGCTTAGATCGGAGTGAGCAGTTCTTC
CASSLDRSEQFF
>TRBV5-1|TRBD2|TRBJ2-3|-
TGCGCCAGCAGCTCCCCGGGAGGTCGCACAGATACGCAGTATTTT
CASSSPGGRTDTQYF
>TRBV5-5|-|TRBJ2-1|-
TGTGCCAGCAGCTTGAGGGGCTATGAGCAGTTCTTC
CASSLRGYEQFF
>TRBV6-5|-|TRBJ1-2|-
TGTGCCAGTGGAGGGGGTACTAACTATGGCTACACCTTC
CASGGGTNYGYTF
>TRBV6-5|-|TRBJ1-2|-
TGTGCCAGTCGACGGACTGCGTTGGGGTATGGCTACACCTTC
CASRRTALGYGYTF
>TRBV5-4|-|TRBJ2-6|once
TGTGCCAGCAGCTCCTCCTTAGACAGAGGATCTGGGGCCAACGTCCTGACTTTC
CASSSSLDRGSGANVLTF
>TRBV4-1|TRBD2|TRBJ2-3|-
TGCGCCAGCAGCAACTATCGCCTAGCGGGAGGAGCAGATACGCAGTATTTT
CASSNYRLAGGADTQYF
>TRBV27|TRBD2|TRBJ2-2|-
TGTGCCAGCAGTTCATTACTAGCGGGGAACACCGGGGAGCTGTTTTTT
CASSSLLAGNTGELFF
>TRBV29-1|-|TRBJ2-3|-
TGCAGCGTTGTGGGAAGGTACACAGATACGCAGTATTTT
CSVVGRYTDTQYF
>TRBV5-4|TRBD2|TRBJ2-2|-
TGTGCCAGCAGTTGGTGGGAGGGCCTTAACACCGGGGAGCTGTTTTTT
CASSWWEGLNTGELFF
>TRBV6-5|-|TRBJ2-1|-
TGTGCCAGCAGGAGGGGACTCCCCGATGAGCAGTTCTTC
CASRRGLPDEQFF
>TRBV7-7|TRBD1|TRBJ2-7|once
TGTGCTAGCAGCCATGGGACAGGGAGTTTCTACGAGCAGTACTTC
CASSHGTGSFYEQYF
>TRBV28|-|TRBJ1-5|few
TGTGCCAGCAGTCCGGCGGTACAGAGCCAGCATTTT
CASSPAVQSQHF
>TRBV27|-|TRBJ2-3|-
TGTGCCAGCAGTTTATGGGAGGCCACAGATACGCAGTATTTT
CASSLWEATDTQYF
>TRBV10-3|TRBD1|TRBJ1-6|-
TGTGCCATCAGTGGCGGGGGAGACAGGGACGATTCACCCCTCCACTTT
CAISGGGDRDDSPLHF
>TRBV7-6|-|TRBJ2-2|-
TGTGCCAGCAGCCCCGGGTCGGTAAACACCGGGGAGCTGTTTTTT
CASSPGSVNTGELFF
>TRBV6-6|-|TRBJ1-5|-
TGTGCCAGCAGTCCCGAAAGCAACACGAGGACCCAGCATTTT
CASSPESNTRTQHF
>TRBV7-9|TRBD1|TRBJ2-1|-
TGTGCCAGCAGCTCGGGACAGACCAACAATGAGCAGTTCTTC
CASSSGQTNNEQFF
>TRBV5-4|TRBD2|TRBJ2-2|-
TGTGCCAGCAGCGCGGGACTAGCGGGGAACACCGGGGAGCTGTTTTTT
CASSAGLAGNTGELFF
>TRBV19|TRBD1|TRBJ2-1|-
TGTGCCAGTACCCCGATGGGGACAGGCGGAAATGAGCAGTTCTTC
CASTPMGTGGNEQFF
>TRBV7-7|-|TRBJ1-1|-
TGTGCCAGCAGCTTAGCTCACGACAGCACTGAAGCTTTCTTT
CASSLAHDSTEAFF
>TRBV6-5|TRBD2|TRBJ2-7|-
TGTGCCAGCTGGGGGGAGGGAGGCCCGACCTACGAGCAGTACTTC
CASWGEGGPTYEQYF
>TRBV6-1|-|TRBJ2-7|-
TGTGCCAGCAGAGGTCGGGCGAGGGGATCCTACGAGCAGTACTTC
CASRGRARGSYEQYF
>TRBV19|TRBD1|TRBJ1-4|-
TGTGCCAGCACAGGGGGTGCAACTAATGAAAAACTGTTTTTT
CASTGGATNEKLFF
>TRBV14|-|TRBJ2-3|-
TGTGCCAGCAGCCAAGGGGGGCCAACGCAGTATTTT
CASSQGGPTQYF
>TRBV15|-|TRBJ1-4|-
TGTGCCACCAGCAGAGCCATTGGGGCTACTAATGAAAAACTGTTTTTT
CATSRAIGATNEKLFF
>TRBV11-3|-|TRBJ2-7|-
TGTGCCAGCAGCCAAGCCACCTACGAGCAGTACTTC
CASSQATYEQYF
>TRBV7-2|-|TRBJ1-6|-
TGTGCCAGCAGCTTAGTAGGGGGAGCCGTGGGGGCCCTCCACTTT
CASSLVGGAVGALHF
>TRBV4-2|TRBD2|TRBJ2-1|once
TGTGCCAGCAGCCAAGATCCTAGCGGGGGGACCCGCTCCTACAATGAGCAGTTCTTC
CASSQDPSGGTRSYNEQFF
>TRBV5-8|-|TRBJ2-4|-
TGTGCCAGCAGCCTGATTAGTGTAAACATTCAGTACTTC
CASSLISVNIQYF
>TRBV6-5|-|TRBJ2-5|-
TGTGCCAGCAGACGAGGTGATCAAGAGACCCAGTACTTC
CASRRGDQETQYF
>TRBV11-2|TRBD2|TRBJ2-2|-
TGTGCCAGCAGCCAATTAGCGGGAGGGCCCGACACCGGGGAGCTGTTTTTT
CASSQLAGGPDTGELFF
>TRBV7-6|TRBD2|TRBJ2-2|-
TGTGCCAGCAGCTCAGCACTAGCGGGGGGGCCTCGCTTCGGGGAGCTGTTTTTT
CASSSALAGGPRFGELFF
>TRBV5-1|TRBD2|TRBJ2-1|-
TGCGCCAGCAGCTTGTTGGGGACTAGCGTTGGTGATGAGCAGTTCTTC
CASSLLGTSVGDEQFF
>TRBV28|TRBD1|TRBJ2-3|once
TGTGCCAGCAGACCACAGGGGGCGTCAGATACGCAGTATTTT
CASRPQGASDTQYF
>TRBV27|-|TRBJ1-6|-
TGTGCCAGCAGCCCATACCCTGGACCGACGGATTCACCCCTCCACTTT
CASSPYPGPTDSPLHF
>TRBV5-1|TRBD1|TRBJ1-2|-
TGCGCCAGCAGCTCGACTGACAGGGGCTATGGCTACACCTTC
CASSSTDRGYGYTF
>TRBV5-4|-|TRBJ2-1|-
TGTGCCAGCAGCCTGGCGGGGCGCGAAAGATACAATGAGCAGTTCTTC
CASSLAGRERYNEQFF
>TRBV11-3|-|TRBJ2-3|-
TGTGCCAGCAGCCGATTTGTAGATACGCAGTATTTT
CASSRFVDTQYF
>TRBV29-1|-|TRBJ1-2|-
TGCAGCTGTTCAACGGCCGACTATGGCTACACCTTC
CSCSTADYGYTF
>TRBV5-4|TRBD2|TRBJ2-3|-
TGTGCCAGCAGCCGGGGGGTCTCAATAGCGGGAGCCACAGATACGCAGTATTTT
CASSRGVSIAGATDTQYF
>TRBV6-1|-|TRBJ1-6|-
TGTGCCAGCATGTTGTGGGAAGAGGATAATTCACCCCTCCACTTT
CASMLWEEDNSPLHF
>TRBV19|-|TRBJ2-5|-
TGTGCCAGTGCTCAGGGGATCCGTGGGGAGACCCAGTACTTC
CASAQGIRGETQYF